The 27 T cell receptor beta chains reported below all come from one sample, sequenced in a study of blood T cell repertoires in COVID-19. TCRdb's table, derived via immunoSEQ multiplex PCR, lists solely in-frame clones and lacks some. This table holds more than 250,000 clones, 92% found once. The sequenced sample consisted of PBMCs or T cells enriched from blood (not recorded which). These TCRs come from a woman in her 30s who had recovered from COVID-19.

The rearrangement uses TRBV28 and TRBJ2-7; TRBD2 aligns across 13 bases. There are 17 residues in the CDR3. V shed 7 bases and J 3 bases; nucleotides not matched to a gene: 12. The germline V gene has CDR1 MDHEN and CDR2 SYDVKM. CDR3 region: CASIPGLAGDLSYEQYF. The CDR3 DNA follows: TGTGCCAGCATTCCCGGACTAGCGGGAGACCTCAGCTACGAGCAGTACTTC.

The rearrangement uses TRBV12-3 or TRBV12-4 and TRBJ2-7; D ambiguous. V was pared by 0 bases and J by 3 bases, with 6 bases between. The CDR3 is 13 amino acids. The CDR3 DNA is TGTGCCAGCAGTTTAGCGCGTCTCTACGAGCAGTACTTC. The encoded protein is CASSLARLYEQYF.

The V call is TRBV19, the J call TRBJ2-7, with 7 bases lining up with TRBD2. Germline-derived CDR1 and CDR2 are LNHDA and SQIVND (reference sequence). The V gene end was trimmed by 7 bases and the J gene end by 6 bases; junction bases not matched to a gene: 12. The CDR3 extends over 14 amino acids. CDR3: CASNGGDRWGEQYF. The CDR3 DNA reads TGTGCCAGTAATGGGGGGGATAGGTGGGGCGAGCAGTACTTC.

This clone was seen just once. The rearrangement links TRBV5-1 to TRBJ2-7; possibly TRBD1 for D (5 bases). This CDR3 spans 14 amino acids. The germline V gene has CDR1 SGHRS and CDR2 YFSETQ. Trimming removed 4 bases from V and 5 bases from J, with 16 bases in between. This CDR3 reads CASSPSAGPNEQYF. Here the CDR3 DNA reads TGCGCCAGCAGCCCGTCGGCAGGGCCGAACGAGCAGTACTTC.

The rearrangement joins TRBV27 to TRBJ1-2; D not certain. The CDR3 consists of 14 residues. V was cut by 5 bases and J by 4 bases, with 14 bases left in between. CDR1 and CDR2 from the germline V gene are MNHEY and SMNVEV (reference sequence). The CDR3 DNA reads TGTGCCAGCAGTCCTCAGGCCAGCCTCTATGGCTACACCTTC. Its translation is CASSPQASLYGYTF.

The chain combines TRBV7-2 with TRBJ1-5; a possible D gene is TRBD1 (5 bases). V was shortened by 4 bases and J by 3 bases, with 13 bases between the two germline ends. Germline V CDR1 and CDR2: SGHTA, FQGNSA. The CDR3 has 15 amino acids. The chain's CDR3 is CASSSRSGDNQPQHF. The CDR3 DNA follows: TGTGCCAGCAGCTCTAGATCGGGGGACAATCAGCCCCAGCATTTT.

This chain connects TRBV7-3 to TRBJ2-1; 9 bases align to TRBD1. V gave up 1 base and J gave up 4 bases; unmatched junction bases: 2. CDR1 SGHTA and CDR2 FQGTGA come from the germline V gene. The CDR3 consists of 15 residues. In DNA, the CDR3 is TGTGCCAGCAGCTTAATGGGACAGGGATACAATGAGCAGTTCTTC. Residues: CASSLMGQGYNEQFF.

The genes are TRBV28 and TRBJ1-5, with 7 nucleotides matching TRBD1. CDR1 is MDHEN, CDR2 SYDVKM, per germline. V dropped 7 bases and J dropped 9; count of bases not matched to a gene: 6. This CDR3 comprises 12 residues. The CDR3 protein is CASTSGGLPQHF. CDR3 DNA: TGTGCCAGCACCTCAGGGGGTCTGCCCCAGCATTTT. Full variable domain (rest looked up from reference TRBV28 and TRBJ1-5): DVKVTQSSRYLVKRTGEKVFLECVQDMDHENMFWYRQDPGLGLRLIYFSYDVKMKEKGDIPEGYSVSREKKERFSLILESASTNQTSMYLCASTSGGLPQHFGDGTRLSIL.

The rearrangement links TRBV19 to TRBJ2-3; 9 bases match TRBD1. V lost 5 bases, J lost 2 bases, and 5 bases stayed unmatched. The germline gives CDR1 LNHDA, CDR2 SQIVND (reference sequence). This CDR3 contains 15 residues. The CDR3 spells CASSPGQGLTDTQYF. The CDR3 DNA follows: TGTGCCAGTAGTCCCGGACAGGGGCTCACAGATACGCAGTATTTT.

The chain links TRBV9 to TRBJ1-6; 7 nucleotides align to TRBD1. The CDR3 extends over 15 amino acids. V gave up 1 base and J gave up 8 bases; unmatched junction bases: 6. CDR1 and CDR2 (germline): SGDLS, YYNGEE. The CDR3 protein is CASSVSDRVDSPLHF. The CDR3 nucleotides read TGTGCCAGCAGCGTATCCGACAGGGTTGATTCACCCCTCCACTTT.

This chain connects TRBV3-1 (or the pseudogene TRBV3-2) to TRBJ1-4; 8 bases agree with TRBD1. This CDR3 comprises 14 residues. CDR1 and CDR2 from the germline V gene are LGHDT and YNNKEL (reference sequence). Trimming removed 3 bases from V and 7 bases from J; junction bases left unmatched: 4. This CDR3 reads CASSHQGASEKLFF. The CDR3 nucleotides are TGTGCCAGCAGCCACCAGGGGGCTTCTGAAAAACTGTTTTTT.

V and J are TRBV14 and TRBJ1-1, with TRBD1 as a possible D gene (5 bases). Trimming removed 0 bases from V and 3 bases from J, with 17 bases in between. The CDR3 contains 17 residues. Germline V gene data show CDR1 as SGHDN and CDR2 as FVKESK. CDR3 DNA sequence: TGTGCCAGCAGCCAAGATATAGAGCAGGGCGGGGACACTGAAGCTTTCTTT. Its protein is CASSQDIEQGGDTEAFF. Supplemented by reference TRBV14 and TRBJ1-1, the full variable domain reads EAGVTQFPSHSVIEKGQTVTLRCDPISGHDNLYWYRRVMGKEIKFLLHFVKESKQDESGMPNNRFLAERTGGTYSTLKVQPAELEDSGVYFCASSQDIEQGGDTEAFFGQGTRLTVV.

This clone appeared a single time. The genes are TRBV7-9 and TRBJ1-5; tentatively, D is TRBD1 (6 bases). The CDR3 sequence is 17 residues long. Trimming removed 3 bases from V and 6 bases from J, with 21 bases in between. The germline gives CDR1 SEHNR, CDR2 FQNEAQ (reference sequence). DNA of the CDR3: TGTGCCAGCAGCTTGTATTCCGAGGGGGTAATCGGTCAGCCCCAGCATTTT. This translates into CASSLYSEGVIGQPQHF.

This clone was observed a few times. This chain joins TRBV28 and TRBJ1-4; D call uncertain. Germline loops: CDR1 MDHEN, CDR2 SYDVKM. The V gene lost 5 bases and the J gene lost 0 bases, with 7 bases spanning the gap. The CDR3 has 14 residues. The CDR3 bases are TGTGCCAGCAGTCCACAAGCAACTAATGAAAAACTGTTTTTT. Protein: CASSPQATNEKLFF.

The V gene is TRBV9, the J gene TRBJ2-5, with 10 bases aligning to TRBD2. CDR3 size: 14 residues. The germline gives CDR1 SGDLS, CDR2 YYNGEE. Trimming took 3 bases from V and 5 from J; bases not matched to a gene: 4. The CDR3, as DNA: TGTGCCAGCAGCGCTAGCGGGGGTCCGGAGACCCAGTACTTC. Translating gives CASSASGGPETQYF.

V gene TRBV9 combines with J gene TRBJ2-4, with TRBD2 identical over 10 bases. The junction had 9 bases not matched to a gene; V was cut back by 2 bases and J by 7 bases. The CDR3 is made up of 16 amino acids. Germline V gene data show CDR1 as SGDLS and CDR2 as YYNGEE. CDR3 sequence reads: CASSVQSGGAGNIQYF. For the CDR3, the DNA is TGTGCCAGCAGCGTCCAAAGCGGGGGGGCCGGTAACATTCAGTACTTC.

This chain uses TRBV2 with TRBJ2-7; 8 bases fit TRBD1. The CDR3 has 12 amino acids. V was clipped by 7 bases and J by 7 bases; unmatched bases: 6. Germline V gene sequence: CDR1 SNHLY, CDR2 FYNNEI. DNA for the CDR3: TGTGCCAGCAAGGGACAGGAAGGTGAGCAGTACTTC. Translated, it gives CASKGQEGEQYF. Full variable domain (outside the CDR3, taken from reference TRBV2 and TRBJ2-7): EPEVTQTPSHQVTQMGQEVILRCVPISNHLYFYWYRQILGQKVEFLVSFYNNEISEKSEIFDDQFSVERPDGSNFTLKIRSTKLEDSAMYFCASKGQEGEQYFGPGTRLTVT.

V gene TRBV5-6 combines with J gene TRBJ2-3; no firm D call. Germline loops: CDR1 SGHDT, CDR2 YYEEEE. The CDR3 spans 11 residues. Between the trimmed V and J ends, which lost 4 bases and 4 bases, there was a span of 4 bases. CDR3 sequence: CASSRADTQYF. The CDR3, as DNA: TGTGCCAGCAGCCGTGCAGATACGCAGTATTTT.

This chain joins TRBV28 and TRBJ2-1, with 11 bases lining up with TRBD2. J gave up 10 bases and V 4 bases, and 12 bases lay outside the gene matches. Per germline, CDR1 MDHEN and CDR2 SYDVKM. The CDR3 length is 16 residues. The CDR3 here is CASSSSVAGGVFEQFF. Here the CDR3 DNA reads TGTGCCAGCAGTTCAAGCGTAGCGGGAGGGGTTTTCGAGCAGTTCTTC.

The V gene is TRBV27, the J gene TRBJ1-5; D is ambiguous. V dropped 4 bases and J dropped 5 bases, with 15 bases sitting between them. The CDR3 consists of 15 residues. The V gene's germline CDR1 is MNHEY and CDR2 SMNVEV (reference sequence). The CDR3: CASSWSLPSDQPQHF. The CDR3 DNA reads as TGTGCCAGCAGTTGGAGTCTACCGAGCGATCAGCCCCAGCATTTT.

CDR3 bases: TGTGCCAGCAGCACGACAGGGGGCCCAGTAAAGTACTTC. Translated, it gives CASSTTGGPVKYF. This chain uses TRBV28 with TRBJ2-7; 10 nucleotides match TRBD1. Germline values: CDR1 MDHEN, CDR2 SYDVKM. The CDR3 is 13 residues long. The ends lost 6 bases at V and 11 bases at J; junction bases unmatched: 10.

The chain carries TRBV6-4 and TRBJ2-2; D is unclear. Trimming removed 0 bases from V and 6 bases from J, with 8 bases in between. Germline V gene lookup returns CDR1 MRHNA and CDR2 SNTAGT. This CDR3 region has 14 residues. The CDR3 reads CASSDSTYAGELFF. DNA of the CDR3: TGTGCCAGCAGTGACTCGACATACGCCGGGGAGCTGTTTTTT.

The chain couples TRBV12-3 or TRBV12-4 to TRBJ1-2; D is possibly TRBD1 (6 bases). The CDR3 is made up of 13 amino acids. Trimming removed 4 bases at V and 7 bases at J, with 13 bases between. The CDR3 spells CASSSDSQIGYTF. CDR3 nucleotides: TGTGCCAGCAGTTCGGACAGCCAGATTGGCTACACCTTC.

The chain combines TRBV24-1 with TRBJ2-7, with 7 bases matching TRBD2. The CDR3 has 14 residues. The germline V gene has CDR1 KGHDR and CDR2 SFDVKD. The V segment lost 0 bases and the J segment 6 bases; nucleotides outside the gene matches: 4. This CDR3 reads CATSDLRGGSEQYF. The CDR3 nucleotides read TGTGCCACCAGTGATTTGAGGGGAGGGTCCGAGCAGTACTTC.

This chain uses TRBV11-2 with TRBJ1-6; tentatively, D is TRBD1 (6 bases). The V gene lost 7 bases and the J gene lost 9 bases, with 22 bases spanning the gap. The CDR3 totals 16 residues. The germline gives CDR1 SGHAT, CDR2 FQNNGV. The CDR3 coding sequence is TGTGCCAGCACCTACGGGGGCGGGGGTTTCGGTTCACCCCTCCACTTT. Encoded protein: CASTYGGGGFGSPLHF.

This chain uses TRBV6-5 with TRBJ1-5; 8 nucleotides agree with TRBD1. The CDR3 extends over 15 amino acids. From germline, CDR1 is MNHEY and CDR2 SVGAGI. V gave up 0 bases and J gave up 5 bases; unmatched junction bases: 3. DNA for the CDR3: TGTGCCAGCAGTTACTCAGCGACAGGGGATCAGCCCCAGCATTTT. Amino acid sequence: CASSYSATGDQPQHF.

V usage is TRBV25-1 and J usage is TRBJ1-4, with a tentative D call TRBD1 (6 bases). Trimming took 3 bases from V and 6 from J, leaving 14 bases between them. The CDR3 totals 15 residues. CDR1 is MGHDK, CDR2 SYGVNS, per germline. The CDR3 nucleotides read TGTGCCAGCAGTGAGAAGGGGGATGCGCATGAAAAACTGTTTTTT. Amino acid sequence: CASSEKGDAHEKLFF.